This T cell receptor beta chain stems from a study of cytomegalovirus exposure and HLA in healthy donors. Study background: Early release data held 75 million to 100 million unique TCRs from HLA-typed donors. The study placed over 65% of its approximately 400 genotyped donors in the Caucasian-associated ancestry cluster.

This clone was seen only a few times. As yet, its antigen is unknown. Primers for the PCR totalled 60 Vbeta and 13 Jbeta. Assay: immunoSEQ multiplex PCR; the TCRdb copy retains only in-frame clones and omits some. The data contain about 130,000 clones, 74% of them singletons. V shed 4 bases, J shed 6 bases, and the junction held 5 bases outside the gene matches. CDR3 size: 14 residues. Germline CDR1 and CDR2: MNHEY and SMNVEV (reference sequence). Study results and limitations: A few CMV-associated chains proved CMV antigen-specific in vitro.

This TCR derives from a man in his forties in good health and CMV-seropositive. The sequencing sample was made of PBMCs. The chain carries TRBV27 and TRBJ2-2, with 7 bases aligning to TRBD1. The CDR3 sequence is CASSSRTGPGELFF. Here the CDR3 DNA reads TGTGCCAGCAGTTCCCGGACAGGACCCGGGGAGCTGTTTTTT.